A selection of T cell receptor beta chains follows, all from one sample in a study of cytomegalovirus exposure and HLA in healthy donors. Profiled with immunoSEQ multiplex PCR; TCRdb holds only in-frame clones, not every one. The sample has around 140,000 clones; 65% to 80% are singletons. The specimen sequenced was PBMCs. The receptors here all came from a male donor in good health and CMV-seronegative. CDR3s leave out the opening cysteine and the closing phenylalanine or tryptophan.

TRBV7-6 ASSLALRETQY
TRBV27 ASTSGTSVYNEQF
TRBV25-1 ASSDPRKTGDTEAF
TRBV7-3 ASSLFPGGPYEQY
TRBV5-1 ASSQSGGGSYNEQF
TRBV2 ASSPPGLAGETQY
TRBV27 ASSYSGTTDTQY
TRBV12-5 ASGIGQGENTIY
TRBV30 AWRGTGTGDYGYT
TRBV18 ASSPRGEKLF
TRBV6-5 ASSYSTAGVYNEQF
TRBV6-5 ASSHGGEQF
TRBV7-2 ASSRTGTGATEAF
TRBV9 ASRGTSGNTGELF
TRBV19 ASSPRGGYGYT
TRBV7-3 ASSLNSGDNEQF
TRBV7-3 ASSLYGPAGGYNEQF
TRBV29-1 SVGQGAREQY
TRBV9 ASNPGGSHTDTQY
TRBV6-5 ASSYSAGSNEQY
TRBV7-9 ASSSTGTGSREQY
TRBV29-1 SVVGQFRNEQF
TRBV4-2 ASSQSSGTNEQF
TRBV27 ASSTSMRGNQPQH
TRBV5-5 ASSLRRGQGRHEQY
TRBV7-2 ASSFHSMNTEAF
TRBV14 ASNTGGLYYEQY
TRBV5-4 ASSGGGGQGPYNEQF
TRBV2 ASSRQGASDTQY
TRBV7-3 ASSSESSGGWSKQF
TRBV4-1 ASSQVPQGSYEQY
TRBV9 ASSVATRWAGGHNEQF
TRBV11-2 ASSSTGGSGNTIY
TRBV18 ASSPGGSGSYEQY
TRBV9 ASSRRSSYNEQF
TRBV9 ASSPAPSGRAYNEQF
TRBV6-5 ASSYGPFNTGELF
TRBV10-3 AISESGDSNQPQH
TRBV18 ASSPKTGNSEAF
TRBV21-1 ASSKGRDSYEQY
TRBV5-1 ASSLAVGDQETQY
TRBV5-4 ASSQAPIYEQY
TRBV19 ASSRSWEASF
TRBV6-1 ASIAKGVSYNEQF
TRBV4-1 ASSQQQGPYEQY